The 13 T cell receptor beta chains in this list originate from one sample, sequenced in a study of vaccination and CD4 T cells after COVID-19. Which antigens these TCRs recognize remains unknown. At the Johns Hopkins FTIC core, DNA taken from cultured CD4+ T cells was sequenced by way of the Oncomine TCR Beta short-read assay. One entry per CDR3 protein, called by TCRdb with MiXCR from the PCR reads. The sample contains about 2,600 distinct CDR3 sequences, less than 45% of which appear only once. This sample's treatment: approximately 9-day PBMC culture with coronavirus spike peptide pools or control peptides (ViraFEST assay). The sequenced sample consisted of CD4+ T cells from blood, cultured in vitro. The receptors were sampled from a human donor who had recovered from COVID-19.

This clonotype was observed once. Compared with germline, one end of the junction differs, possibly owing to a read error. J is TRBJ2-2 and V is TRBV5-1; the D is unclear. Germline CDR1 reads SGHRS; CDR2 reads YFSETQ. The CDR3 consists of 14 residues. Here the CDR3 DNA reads TGCGCCTGCAGGAGAGACGCGAACACCGGGGAGCTGTTTTTT. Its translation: CACRRDANTGELFF.

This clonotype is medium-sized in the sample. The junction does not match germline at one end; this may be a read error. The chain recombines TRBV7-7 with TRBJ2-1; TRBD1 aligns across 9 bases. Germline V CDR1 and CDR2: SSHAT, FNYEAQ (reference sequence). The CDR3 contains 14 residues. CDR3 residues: CASSQGTGLDEQFF. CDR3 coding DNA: TGTGCTAGCAGCCAAGGGACAGGGTTGGATGAGCAGTTCTTC.

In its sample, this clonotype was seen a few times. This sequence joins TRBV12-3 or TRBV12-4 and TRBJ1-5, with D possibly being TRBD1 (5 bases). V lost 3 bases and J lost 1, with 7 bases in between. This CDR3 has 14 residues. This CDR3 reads CASSFRGSNQPQHF. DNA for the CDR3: TGTGCCAGCAGTTTTCGGGGGAGCAATCAGCCCCAGCATTTT.

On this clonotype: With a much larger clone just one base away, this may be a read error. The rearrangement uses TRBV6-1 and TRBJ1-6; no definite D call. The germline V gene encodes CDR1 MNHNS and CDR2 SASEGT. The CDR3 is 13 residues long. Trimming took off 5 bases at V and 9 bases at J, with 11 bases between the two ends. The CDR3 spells CASSTTWASPLHF. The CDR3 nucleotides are TGTGCCAGCAGTACGACATGGGCTTCACCCCTCCACTTT.

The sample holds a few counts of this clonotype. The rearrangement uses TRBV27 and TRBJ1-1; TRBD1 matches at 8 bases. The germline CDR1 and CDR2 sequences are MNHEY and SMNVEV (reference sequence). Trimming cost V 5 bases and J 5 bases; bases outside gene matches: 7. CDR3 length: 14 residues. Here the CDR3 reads CASSHRQGRTEAFF. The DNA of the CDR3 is TGTGCCAGCAGTCACCGACAGGGGAGGACTGAAGCTTTCTTT.

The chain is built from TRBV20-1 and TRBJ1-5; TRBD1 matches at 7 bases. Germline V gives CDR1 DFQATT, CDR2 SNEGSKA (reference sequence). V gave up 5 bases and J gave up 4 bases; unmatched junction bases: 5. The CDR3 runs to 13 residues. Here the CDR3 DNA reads TGCAGTGCTCCCGACAGGGCAAATCAGCCCCAGCATTTT. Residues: CSAPDRANQPQHF.

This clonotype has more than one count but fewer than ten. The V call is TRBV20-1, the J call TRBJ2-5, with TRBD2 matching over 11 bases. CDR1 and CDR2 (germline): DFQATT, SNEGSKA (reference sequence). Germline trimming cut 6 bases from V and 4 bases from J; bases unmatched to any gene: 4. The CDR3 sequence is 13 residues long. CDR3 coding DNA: TGCAGTGCCCTTGGACTAGCGGGAGAGACCCAGTACTTC. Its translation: CSALGLAGETQYF.

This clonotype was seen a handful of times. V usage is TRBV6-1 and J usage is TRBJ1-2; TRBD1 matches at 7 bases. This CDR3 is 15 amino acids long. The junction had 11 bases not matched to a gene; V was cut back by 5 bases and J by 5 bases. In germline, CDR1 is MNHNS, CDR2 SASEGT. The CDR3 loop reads CASSNRQGLGYGYTF. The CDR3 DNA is TGTGCCAGCAGTAACCGACAGGGTTTAGGGTATGGCTACACCTTC.

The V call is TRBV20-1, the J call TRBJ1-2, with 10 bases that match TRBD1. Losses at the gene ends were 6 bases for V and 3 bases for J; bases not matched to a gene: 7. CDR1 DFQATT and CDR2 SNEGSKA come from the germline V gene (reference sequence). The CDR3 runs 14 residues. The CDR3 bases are TGCAGTGCCATGACAGGGGGCGCCGACTATGGCTACACCTTC. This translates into CSAMTGGADYGYTF.

CDR3 sequence (DNA): TGTGCCAGCAGAGCGGGGGCCCCAAATACGCAGTATTTT. Translation gives CASRAGAPNTQYF. The chain couples TRBV12-3 or TRBV12-4 to TRBJ2-3; 8 bases fit TRBD2. The CDR3 is 13 residues long. V shed 6 bases and J 7 bases; nucleotides not matched to a gene: 6.

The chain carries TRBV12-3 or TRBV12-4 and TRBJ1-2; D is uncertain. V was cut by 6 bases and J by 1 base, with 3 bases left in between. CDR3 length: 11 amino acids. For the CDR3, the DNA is TGTGCCAGCAGGGGTAACTATGGCTACACCTTC. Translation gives CASRGNYGYTF.

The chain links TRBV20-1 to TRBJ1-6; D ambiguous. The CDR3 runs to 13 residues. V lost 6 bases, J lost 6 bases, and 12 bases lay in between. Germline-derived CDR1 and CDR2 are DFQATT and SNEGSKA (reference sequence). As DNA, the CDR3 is TGCAGTGCATTGGACGGGGTTAATTCACCCCTCCACTTT. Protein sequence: CSALDGVNSPLHF.

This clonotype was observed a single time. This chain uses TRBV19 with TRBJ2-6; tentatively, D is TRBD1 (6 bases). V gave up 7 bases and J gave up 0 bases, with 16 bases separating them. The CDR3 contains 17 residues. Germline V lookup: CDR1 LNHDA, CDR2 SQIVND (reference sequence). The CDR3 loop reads CASKGDINLSGANVLTF. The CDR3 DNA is TGTGCCAGTAAGGGGGACATCAACCTCTCTGGGGCCAACGTCCTGACTTTC.